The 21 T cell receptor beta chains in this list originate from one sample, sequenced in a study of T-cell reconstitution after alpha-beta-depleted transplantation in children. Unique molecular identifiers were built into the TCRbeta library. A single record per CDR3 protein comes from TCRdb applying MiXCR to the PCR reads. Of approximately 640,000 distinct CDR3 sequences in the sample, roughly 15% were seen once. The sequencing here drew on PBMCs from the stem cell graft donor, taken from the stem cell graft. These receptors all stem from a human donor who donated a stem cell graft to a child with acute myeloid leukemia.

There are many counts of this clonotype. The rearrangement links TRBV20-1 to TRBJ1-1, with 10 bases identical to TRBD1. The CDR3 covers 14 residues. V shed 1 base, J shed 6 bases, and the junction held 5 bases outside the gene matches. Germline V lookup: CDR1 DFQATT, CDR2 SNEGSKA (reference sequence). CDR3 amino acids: CSARGTGGGSEAFF. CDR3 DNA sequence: TGCAGTGCTAGAGGGACAGGGGGAGGATCTGAAGCTTTCTTT.

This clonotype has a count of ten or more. As DNA, the CDR3 is TGCGCCAGCAGCTTGCAGCGGGCCTACGAGCAGTACTTC. It encodes CASSLQRAYEQYF. The chain is built from TRBV5-1 and TRBJ2-7; D is perhaps TRBD2 (6 bases). V was shortened by 1 base and J by 2 bases, with 7 bases between the two germline ends. The V gene's germline CDR1 is SGHRS and CDR2 YFSETQ. The CDR3 is 13 residues long.

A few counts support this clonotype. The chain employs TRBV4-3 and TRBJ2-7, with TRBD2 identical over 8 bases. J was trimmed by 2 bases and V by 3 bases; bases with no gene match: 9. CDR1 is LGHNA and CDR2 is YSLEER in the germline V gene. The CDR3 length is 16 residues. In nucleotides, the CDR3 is TGCGCCAGCAGCCAGGGCAACGGGGGGGCTACCTACGAGCAGTACTTC. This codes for CASSQGNGGATYEQYF.

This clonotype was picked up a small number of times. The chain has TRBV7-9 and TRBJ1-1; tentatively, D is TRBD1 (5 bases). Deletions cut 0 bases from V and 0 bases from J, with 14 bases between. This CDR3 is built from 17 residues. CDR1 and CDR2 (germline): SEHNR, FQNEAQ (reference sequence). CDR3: CASSLARSAGLNTEAFF. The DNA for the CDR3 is TGTGCCAGCAGCTTAGCCCGGTCGGCAGGGCTGAACACTGAAGCTTTCTTT. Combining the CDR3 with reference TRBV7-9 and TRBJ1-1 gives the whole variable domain DTGVSQNPRHKITKRGQNVTFRCDPISEHNRLYWYRQTLGQGPEFLTYFQNEAQLEKSRLLSDRFSAERPKGSFSTLEIQRTEQGDSAMYLCASSLARSAGLNTEAFFGQGTRLTVV.

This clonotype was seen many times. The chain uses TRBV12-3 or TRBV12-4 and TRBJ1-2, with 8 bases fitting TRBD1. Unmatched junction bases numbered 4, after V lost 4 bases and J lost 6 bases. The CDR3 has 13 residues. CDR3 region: CASSWAGGDGYTF. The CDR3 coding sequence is TGTGCCAGCAGTTGGGCAGGGGGCGATGGCTACACCTTC.

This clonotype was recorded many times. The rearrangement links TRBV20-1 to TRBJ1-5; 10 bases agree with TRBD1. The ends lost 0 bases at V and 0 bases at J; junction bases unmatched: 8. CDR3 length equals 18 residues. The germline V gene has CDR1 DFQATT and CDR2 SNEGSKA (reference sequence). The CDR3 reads CSARDTGTGDHSNQPQHF. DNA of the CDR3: TGCAGTGCTAGAGATACGGGGACAGGGGACCATAGCAATCAGCCCCAGCATTTT.

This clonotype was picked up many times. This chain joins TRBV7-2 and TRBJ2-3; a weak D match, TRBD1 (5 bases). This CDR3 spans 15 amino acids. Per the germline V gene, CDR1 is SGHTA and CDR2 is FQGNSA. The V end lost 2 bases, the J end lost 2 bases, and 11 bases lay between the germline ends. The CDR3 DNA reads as TGTGCCAGCAGCTTACAGGGCGGTTACACAGATACGCAGTATTTT. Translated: CASSLQGGYTDTQYF.

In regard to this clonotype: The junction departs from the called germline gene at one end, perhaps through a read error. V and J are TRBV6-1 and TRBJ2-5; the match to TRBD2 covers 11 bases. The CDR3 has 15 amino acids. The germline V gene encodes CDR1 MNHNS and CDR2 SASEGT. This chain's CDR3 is CASANSGGVRKTPYF. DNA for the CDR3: TGTGCCAGCGCCAATAGCGGGGGGGTTCGGAAGACCCCGTACTTC.

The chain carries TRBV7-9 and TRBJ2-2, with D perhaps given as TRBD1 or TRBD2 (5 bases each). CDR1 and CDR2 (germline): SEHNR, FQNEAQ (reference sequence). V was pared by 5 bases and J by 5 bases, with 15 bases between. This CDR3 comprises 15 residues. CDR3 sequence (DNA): TGTGCCAGCAGCCTCCGGGACCTTCCTACCGGGGAGCTGTTTTTT. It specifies CASSLRDLPTGELFF.

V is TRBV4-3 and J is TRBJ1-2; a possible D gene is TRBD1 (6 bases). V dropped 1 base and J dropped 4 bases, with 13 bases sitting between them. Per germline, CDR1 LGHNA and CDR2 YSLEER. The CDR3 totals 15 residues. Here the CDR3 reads CASSQGGGLSYGYTF. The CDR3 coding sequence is TGCGCCAGCAGCCAAGGAGGGGGATTAAGCTATGGCTACACCTTC.

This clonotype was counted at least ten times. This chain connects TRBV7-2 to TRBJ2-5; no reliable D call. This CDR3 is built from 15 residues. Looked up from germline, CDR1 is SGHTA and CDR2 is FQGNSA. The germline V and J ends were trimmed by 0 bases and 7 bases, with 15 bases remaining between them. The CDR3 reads CASSLAGLGEWTQYF. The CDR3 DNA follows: TGTGCCAGCAGCTTAGCAGGTCTCGGCGAGTGGACCCAGTACTTC.

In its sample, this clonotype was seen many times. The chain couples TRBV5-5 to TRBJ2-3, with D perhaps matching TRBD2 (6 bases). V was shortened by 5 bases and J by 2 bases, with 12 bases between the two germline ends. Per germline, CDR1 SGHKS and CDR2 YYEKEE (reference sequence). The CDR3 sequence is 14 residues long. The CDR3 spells CASRETGLTDTQYF. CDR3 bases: TGTGCCAGCAGGGAAACGGGACTCACAGATACGCAGTATTTT.

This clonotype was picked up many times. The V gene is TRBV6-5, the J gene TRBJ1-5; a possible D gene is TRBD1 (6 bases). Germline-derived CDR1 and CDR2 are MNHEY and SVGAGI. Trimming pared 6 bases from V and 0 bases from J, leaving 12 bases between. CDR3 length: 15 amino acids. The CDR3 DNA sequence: TGTGCCAGCAGCAAGGACAGATATAGCAATCAGCCCCAGCATTTT. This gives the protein CASSKDRYSNQPQHF.

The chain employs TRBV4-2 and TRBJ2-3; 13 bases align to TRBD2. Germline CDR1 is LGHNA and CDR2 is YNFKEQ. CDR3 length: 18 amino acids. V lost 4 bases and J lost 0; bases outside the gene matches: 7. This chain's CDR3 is CASSPLGLAGASTDTQYF. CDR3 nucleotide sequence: TGTGCCAGCAGCCCCCTAGGACTAGCGGGGGCCAGCACAGATACGCAGTATTTT.

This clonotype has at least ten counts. The CDR3 protein is CASSDRGTGELFF. The CDR3 DNA follows: TGTGCCAGCAGTGACAGGGGCACCGGGGAGCTGTTTTTT. This chain links TRBV6-4 with TRBJ2-2, with D maybe TRBD1 (5 bases). V was shortened by 2 bases and J by 4 bases, with 5 bases between the two germline ends. Germline CDR1 and CDR2: MRHNA and SNTAGT. The CDR3 runs to 13 residues.

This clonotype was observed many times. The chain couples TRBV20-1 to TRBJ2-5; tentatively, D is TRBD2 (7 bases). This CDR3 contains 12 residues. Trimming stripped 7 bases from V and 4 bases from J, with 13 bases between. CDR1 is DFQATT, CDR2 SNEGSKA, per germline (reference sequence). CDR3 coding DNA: TGCAGTGGGGGCGGGGGCACAGAGACCCAGTACTTC. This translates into CSGGGGTETQYF.

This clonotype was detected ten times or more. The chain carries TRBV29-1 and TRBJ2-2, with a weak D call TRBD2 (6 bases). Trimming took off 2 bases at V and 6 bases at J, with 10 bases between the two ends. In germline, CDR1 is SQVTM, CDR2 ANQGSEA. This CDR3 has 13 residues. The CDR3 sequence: CSVEQEGSGELFF. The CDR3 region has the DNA TGCAGCGTTGAACAGGAGGGATCCGGGGAGCTGTTTTTT.

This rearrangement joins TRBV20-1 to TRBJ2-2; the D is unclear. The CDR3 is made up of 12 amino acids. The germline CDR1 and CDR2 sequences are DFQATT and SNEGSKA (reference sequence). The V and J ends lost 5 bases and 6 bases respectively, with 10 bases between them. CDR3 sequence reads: CSAYTPAGELFF. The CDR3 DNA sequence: TGCAGTGCTTATACACCGGCCGGGGAGCTGTTTTTT.

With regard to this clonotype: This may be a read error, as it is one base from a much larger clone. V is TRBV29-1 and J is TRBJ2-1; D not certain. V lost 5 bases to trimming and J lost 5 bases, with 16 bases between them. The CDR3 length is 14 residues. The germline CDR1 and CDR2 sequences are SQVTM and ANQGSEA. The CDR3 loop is CSVMRSTPHNEQFF. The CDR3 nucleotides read TGCAGCGTTATGAGGTCCACCCCTCACAATGAGCAGTTCTTC.

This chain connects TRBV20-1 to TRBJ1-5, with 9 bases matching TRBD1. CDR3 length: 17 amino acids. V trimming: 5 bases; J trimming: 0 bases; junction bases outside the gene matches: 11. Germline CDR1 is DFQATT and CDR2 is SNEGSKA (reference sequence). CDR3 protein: CSASPGQGFRSNQPQHF. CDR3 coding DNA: TGCAGTGCTTCTCCGGGACAGGGTTTCCGTAGCAATCAGCCCCAGCATTTT.

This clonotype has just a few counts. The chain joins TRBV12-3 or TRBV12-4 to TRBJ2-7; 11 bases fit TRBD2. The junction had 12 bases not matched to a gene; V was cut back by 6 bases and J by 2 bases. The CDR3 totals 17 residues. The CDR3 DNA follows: TGTGCCAGCAGGCAACTAGCGGGGGCCCCCATCCCCTACGAGCAGTACGTC. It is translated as CASRQLAGAPIPYEQYV.